The 31 T cell receptor beta chains presented below share a single source sample, sequenced in a study of blood T cells in healthy people across ages. Using a J-beta primer mix together with a sample-barcoded 5' primer, a second PCR was run for about 6 to 12 cycles. MiXCR, applied by TCRdb to the 5' RACE reads, yields one record per CDR3 protein. The table includes 1.5 million to 2 million distinct CDR3 sequences, roughly 27% detected once. Sequencing was carried out using blood. The receptors were gathered from a woman in her 30s in good health.

The chain employs TRBV14 and TRBJ1-4; D is perhaps TRBD1 (5 bases). The CDR3 is made up of 15 amino acids. CDR1 and CDR2 (germline): SGHDN, FVKESK. Between the trimmed V and J ends, which lost 1 base and 7 bases, there was a span of 13 bases. The CDR3 loop is CASSQVGGKTEKLFF. The DNA of the CDR3 is TGTGCCAGCAGCCAAGTGGGGGGGAAGACTGAAAAACTGTTTTTT.

This clonotype was recorded a few times. The chain is built from TRBV6-1 and TRBJ1-4; D unresolved. The germline gives CDR1 MNHNS, CDR2 SASEGT. Trimming cost V 3 bases and J 4 bases, with 21 bases left between them. The CDR3 has 18 amino acids. The CDR3 here is CASSDGGSGGFYNEKLFF. As DNA, the CDR3 is TGTGCCAGCAGTGATGGCGGGTCAGGCGGCTTTTATAATGAAAAACTGTTTTTT.

This sequence joins TRBV6-2 or TRBV6-3 and TRBJ2-4; D is uncertain. The J call may be wrong; the DNA end is better matched by TRBJ2-7. The CDR3 contains 14 residues. Looked up from germline, CDR1 is MNHEY and CDR2 is SVGEGT. The chain's CDR3 is CASRSYLGWVEQYF. CDR3 nucleotide sequence: TGTGCCAGCAGGTCTTACTTGGGATGGGTCGAGCAGTACTTC.

This clonotype showed up many times. The rearrangement uses TRBV29-1 and TRBJ2-7; 8 bases map to TRBD1. CDR1 and CDR2 from the germline V gene are SQVTM and ANQGSEA. This CDR3 contains 13 residues. V lost 5 bases and J lost 1; bases outside the gene matches: 4. The CDR3, as DNA: TGCAGCGTTTTAACAGGGGGATCCTACGAGCAGTACTTC. Translating gives CSVLTGGSYEQYF.

In its sample, this clonotype was seen a few times. The chain joins TRBV9 to TRBJ1-1; 7 bases fit TRBD1. The J segment lost 8 bases and the V segment lost 3 bases, leaving 13 bases of the junction unmatched. The length of the CDR3 is 15 residues. Germline V gene sequence: CDR1 SGDLS, CDR2 YYNGEE. The CDR3 coding sequence is TGTGCCAGCAGCGCGGGGACAGAGCCCTTAACCGAAGCTTTCTTT. It encodes CASSAGTEPLTEAFF.

The chain has TRBV7-2 and TRBJ1-1; D ambiguous. The CDR3 is made up of 14 amino acids. Trimming took 3 bases from V and 2 from J, leaving 10 bases between them. Germline CDR1 is SGHTA and CDR2 is FQGNSA. CDR3 in DNA: TGTGCCAGCAGCTTGGGGTCAACTAACACTGAAGCTTTCTTT. It yields the protein CASSLGSTNTEAFF.

The genes are TRBV6-5 and TRBJ2-6; maybe TRBD1 (6 bases). The germline V and J ends were trimmed by 2 bases and 2 bases, with 13 bases remaining between them. Germline-derived CDR1 and CDR2 are MNHEY and SVGAGI. This CDR3 spans 17 amino acids. CDR3 nucleotide sequence: TGTGCCAGCAGTTACGGAGCACAGGGAACTGGGGCCAACGTCCTGACTTTC. Translated, it gives CASSYGAQGTGANVLTF.

The V call is TRBV4-3, the J call TRBJ2-7; D remains unclear. V was shortened by 0 bases and J by 6 bases, with 12 bases between the two germline ends. The V gene's germline CDR1 is LGHNA and CDR2 YSLEER. The CDR3 spans 14 residues. The CDR3 region is CASSQDRLMGEQYF. CDR3 nucleotides: TGCGCCAGCAGCCAAGATAGACTCATGGGCGAGCAGTACTTC.

The rearrangement uses TRBV24-1 and TRBJ1-2, with TRBD1 identical over 10 bases. V gave up 5 bases and J gave up 5 bases; unmatched junction bases: 1. Germline V gene lookup returns CDR1 KGHDR and CDR2 SFDVKD. This CDR3 has 13 residues. The chain's CDR3 is CATSGQGAYGYTF. CDR3 in DNA: TGTGCCACCAGTGGACAGGGGGCATATGGCTACACCTTC.

The V call is TRBV3-1, the J call TRBJ2-3, with TRBD2 matching 11 bases. The V and J ends lost 6 bases and 6 bases, in that order; junction bases with no gene match: 8. CDR1 and CDR2 (germline): LGHDT, YNNKEL (reference sequence). The CDR3 totals 15 residues. Here the CDR3 reads CASRPVSGGGDTQYF. CDR3 sequence (DNA): TGTGCCAGCAGACCTGTTAGCGGGGGGGGTGATACGCAGTATTTT.

With respect to this clonotype: A read error is possible here, since a much larger clone lies one base away. The rearrangement joins TRBV2 to TRBJ2-5; 7 bases are a match to TRBD2. CDR3 length: 12 residues. After removal of 8 bases from V and 11 bases from J, the junction contained 11 bases not matched to a gene. CDR1 and CDR2 from the germline V gene are SNHLY and FYNNEI. This CDR3 reads CASDGGETEQYF. The CDR3 DNA reads as TGTGCCAGCGATGGGGGGGAAACTGAGCAGTACTTC.

V and J are TRBV7-2 and TRBJ2-7; D might be TRBD1 or TRBD2, each matching 5 bases. V gave up 5 bases and J gave up 2 bases, with 16 bases separating them. The CDR3 is 15 residues long. Germline CDR1 SGHTA, CDR2 FQGNSA. The CDR3 is CASSQGPEPPYEQYF. The CDR3 nucleotides read TGTGCCAGCAGCCAGGGACCGGAACCCCCCTACGAGCAGTACTTC.

This clonotype was found a few times. The CDR3 protein is CASKHGTGTALGEQYF. The CDR3 region has the DNA TGTGCCAGCAAACACGGGACCGGGACGGCCCTTGGGGAGCAGTACTTC. The chain carries TRBV27 and TRBJ2-4, with D perhaps matching TRBD1 or TRBD2 (5 bases each). Per germline, CDR1 MNHEY and CDR2 SMNVEV (reference sequence). The ends were cut back, 7 bases at V and 13 bases at J, with 29 bases in the middle. The CDR3 runs 16 residues.

The CDR3 nucleotides are TGTGCCAGCAGTACCCCGGGACAGGGGACTATCGTGGCTTTCTTT. It encodes CASSTPGQGTIVAFF. The chain employs TRBV6-2 or TRBV6-3 and TRBJ1-1; 10 bases match TRBD1. With V trimmed by 5 bases and J by 11 bases, 14 bases remained unmatched. The length of the CDR3 is 15 residues. Germline lookup yields CDR1 MNHEY and CDR2 SVGEGT.

The V and J genes are TRBV24-1 and TRBJ2-5; the D gene is possibly TRBD1 (5 bases). Germline loops: CDR1 KGHDR, CDR2 SFDVKD. The CDR3 is made up of 14 amino acids. V lost 4 bases, J lost 3 bases, and 11 bases lay in between. The CDR3 loop is CATSEQDGKETQYF. The CDR3 bases are TGTGCCACCAGTGAACAGGACGGAAAAGAGACCCAGTACTTC.

The V call is TRBV4-1, the J call TRBJ2-3; 9 bases align to TRBD2. The junction had 4 bases not matched to a gene; V was cut back by 1 base and J by 2 bases. The CDR3 consists of 16 residues. Germline CDR1 and CDR2: MGHRA and YSYEKL. CDR3 in DNA: TGCGCCAGCAGCCAAGGGACTAGCGACGTCACAGATACGCAGTATTTT. This codes for CASSQGTSDVTDTQYF.

The sample holds a few counts of this clonotype. The chain combines TRBV5-5 with TRBJ1-1; 7 bases line up with TRBD1. This CDR3 has 14 residues. V shed 1 base and J 4 bases; nucleotides not matched to a gene: 4. Germline V CDR1 and CDR2: SGHKS, YYEKEE (reference sequence). The CDR3 coding sequence is TGTGCCAGCAGCTTGCAAGACAGGGCCACTGAAGCTTTCTTT. Its translation: CASSLQDRATEAFF.

This clonotype was recorded at least ten times. The chain employs TRBV28 and TRBJ2-5; a possible D gene is TRBD2 (5 bases). V was pared by 6 bases and J by 2 bases, with 25 bases between. CDR1 MDHEN and CDR2 SYDVKM come from the germline V gene. The CDR3 sequence is 18 residues long. DNA for the CDR3: TGTGCCAGCAGCCCTTCCCGAGCTTTTCGGGGTGGGCAAGAGACCCAGTACTTC. Its translation is CASSPSRAFRGGQETQYF.

The rearrangement joins TRBV12-2 to TRBJ2-4; TRBD1, the D gene given by the table, was not confirmed from the DNA. TRBV12-2 is tagged as a pseudogene. There are 21 residues in the CDR3. The CDR3 DNA reads TGTGCAAGTCGCTTAAAACTATTCTGGACAGGGACTTATCTAGCCAAAAACATTCAGTACTTC. Amino acid sequence: CASRLKLFWTGTYLAKNIQYF.

This clonotype turned up a few times. The rearrangement joins TRBV6-6 to TRBJ1-1, with a possible D match to TRBD1 (6 bases). This CDR3 has 14 residues. V was cut by 5 bases and J by 12 bases, with 22 bases left in between. CDR1 and CDR2 from the germline V gene are MNHNY and SVGAGI (reference sequence). DNA for the CDR3: TGTGCCAGCAGTAGCGGGGGCGCCGGTCGTGGATCTTTCTTT. This codes for CASSSGGAGRGSFF.

This clonotype was seen only a few times. The V call is TRBV14, the J call TRBJ2-4; a possible D gene is TRBD2 (5 bases). The last part of the DNA fits TRBJ2-7 better; the J call may be wrong. Germline CDR1 SGHDN, CDR2 FVKESK. This CDR3 contains 12 residues. CDR3 region: CASSQFGNEQYF. CDR3 nucleotides: TGTGCCAGCAGCCAATTCGGGAACGAGCAGTACTTC.

The V and J genes are TRBV2 and TRBJ2-7; 8 bases are a match to TRBD1. The junction had 11 bases not matched to a gene; V was cut back by 10 bases and J by 6 bases. Per the germline V gene, CDR1 is SNHLY and CDR2 is FYNNEI. This CDR3 comprises 13 residues. The CDR3 spells CATKDREFGEQYF. In nucleotides, the CDR3 is TGTGCCACCAAGGACAGGGAATTTGGCGAGCAGTACTTC.

The CDR3 DNA reads as TGTGCCAGCAGTTTACGACTAGCCGGGTTCGCAGATACGCAGTATTTT. Translated: CASSLRLAGFADTQYF. The chain is built from TRBV12-3 or TRBV12-4 and TRBJ2-3; 7 nucleotides match TRBD2. V shed 2 bases and J 4 bases; nucleotides not matched to a gene: 9. This CDR3 is built from 16 residues.

This clonotype was observed once. A much larger clone sits a single nucleotide away, making a read error possible. The chain is built from TRBV10-3 and TRBJ1-5, with 7 bases identical to TRBD1. Looked up from germline, CDR1 is ENHRY and CDR2 is SYGVKD. Germline trimming cut 4 bases from V and 3 bases from J; bases unmatched to any gene: 9. This CDR3 is 16 amino acids long. The CDR3 DNA reads as TGTGCCATCAGTGGGTTTGTGGACAGGATCAATCAGCCCCAGCATTTT. It yields the protein CAISGFVDRINQPQHF.

This chain uses TRBV7-2 with TRBJ1-5; TRBD1 agrees at 7 bases. The CDR3 consists of 15 residues. Germline assignment: CDR1 SGHTA and CDR2 FQGNSA. V was clipped by 4 bases and J by 7 bases; unmatched bases: 10. The CDR3 DNA sequence: TGTGCCAGCAGCTCCCATTACGGACAGGCCCAGCCCCAGCATTTT. Amino acid sequence: CASSSHYGQAQPQHF.

The chain is built from TRBV5-1 and TRBJ2-7; 9 bases align to TRBD2. This CDR3 comprises 15 residues. After removal of 0 bases from V and 2 bases from J, the junction contained 3 bases not matched to a gene. CDR1 is SGHRS, CDR2 YFSETQ, per germline. The CDR3 spells CASSLERGEPYEQYF. CDR3 coding DNA: TGCGCCAGCAGCTTGGAGCGGGGGGAACCCTACGAGCAGTACTTC.

This clonotype has a handful of counts. This rearrangement joins TRBV20-1 to TRBJ1-5, with 7 bases that match TRBD1. V shed 6 bases and J 5 bases; nucleotides not matched to a gene: 10. The germline CDR1 and CDR2 sequences are DFQATT and SNEGSKA (reference sequence). The CDR3 runs to 14 residues. CDR3 protein: CSAARQGKDQPQHF. For the CDR3, the DNA is TGCAGTGCCGCCAGACAGGGCAAGGATCAGCCCCAGCATTTT.

The J gene is TRBJ2-3, the V gene TRBV7-2; 9 nucleotides match TRBD2. CDR3 length: 16 residues. CDR1 and CDR2 from the germline V gene are SGHTA and FQGNSA. V trimming: 5 bases; J trimming: 4 bases; junction bases outside the gene matches: 10. The CDR3 spells CASSARGLASSDTQYF. CDR3 in DNA: TGTGCCAGCAGCGCACGGGGACTAGCTTCTTCAGATACGCAGTATTTT.

The CDR3 nucleotides are TGCAGTGCTAGGGACGTAGGGGGCGCGGTCGGGCAGTACTTC. Amino acid sequence: CSARDVGGAVGQYF. The chain is built from TRBV20-1 and TRBJ2-4, with 7 bases identical to TRBD1. The CDR3 loop spans 14 amino acids. V was pared by 3 bases and J by 13 bases, with 15 bases of the junction left unmatched. CDR1 and CDR2 from the germline V gene are DFQATT and SNEGSKA (reference sequence).

This chain connects TRBV12-3 or TRBV12-4 to TRBJ2-3; 7 bases align to TRBD1. The CDR3 covers 15 residues. V gave up 3 bases and J gave up 6 bases; unmatched junction bases: 9. CDR3 loop: CASSFQGGYEDTQYF. The CDR3 DNA is TGTGCCAGCAGTTTTCAAGGGGGCTACGAGGATACGCAGTATTTT.

This clonotype was seen more than once but under ten times. V and J are TRBV20-1 and TRBJ2-1, with no clear D. Germline V gene sequence: CDR1 DFQATT, CDR2 SNEGSKA (reference sequence). The CDR3 consists of 12 residues. Trimming removed 4 bases at V and 4 bases at J, with 8 bases between. The CDR3 region is CSAIFRYNEQFF. The CDR3, as DNA: TGCAGTGCTATATTTAGGTACAATGAGCAGTTCTTC.